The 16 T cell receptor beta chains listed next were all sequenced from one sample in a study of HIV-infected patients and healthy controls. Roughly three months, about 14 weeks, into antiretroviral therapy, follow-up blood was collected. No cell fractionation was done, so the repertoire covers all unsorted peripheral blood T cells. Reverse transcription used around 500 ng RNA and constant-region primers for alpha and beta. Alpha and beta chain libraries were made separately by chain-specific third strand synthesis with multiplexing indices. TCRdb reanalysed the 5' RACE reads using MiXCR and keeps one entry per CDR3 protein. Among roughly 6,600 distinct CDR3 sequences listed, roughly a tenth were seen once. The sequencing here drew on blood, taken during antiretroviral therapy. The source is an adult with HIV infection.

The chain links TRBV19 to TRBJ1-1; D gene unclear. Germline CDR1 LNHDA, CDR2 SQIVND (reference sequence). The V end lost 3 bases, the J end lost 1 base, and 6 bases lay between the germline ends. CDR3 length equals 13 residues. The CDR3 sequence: CASSIARNTEAFF. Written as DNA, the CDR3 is TGTGCCAGTAGTATCGCCAGGAACACTGAAGCTTTCTTT.

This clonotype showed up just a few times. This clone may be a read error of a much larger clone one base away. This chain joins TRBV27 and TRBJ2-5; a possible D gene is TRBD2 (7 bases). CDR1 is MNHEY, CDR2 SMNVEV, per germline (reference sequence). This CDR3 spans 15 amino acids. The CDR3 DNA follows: TGTGCCATCAGTTTGGGAGGGGGATACGGGGAGACCCAGTACTTC. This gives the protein CAISLGGGYGETQYF.

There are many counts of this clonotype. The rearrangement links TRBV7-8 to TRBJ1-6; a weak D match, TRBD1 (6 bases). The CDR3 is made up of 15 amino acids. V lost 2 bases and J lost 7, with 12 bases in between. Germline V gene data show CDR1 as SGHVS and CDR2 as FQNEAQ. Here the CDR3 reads CASSLQRQENSPLHF. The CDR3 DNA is TGTGCCAGCAGCTTACAGAGACAGGAAAATTCACCCCTCCACTTT.

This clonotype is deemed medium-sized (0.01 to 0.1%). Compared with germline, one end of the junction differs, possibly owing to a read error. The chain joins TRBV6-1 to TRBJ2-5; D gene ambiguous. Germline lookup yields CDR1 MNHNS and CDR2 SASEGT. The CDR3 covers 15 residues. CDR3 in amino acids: CASSADVGSQKTQYF. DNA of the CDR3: TGTGCCAGCAGTGCCGACGTAGGGTCCCAAAAGACCCAGTACTTC.

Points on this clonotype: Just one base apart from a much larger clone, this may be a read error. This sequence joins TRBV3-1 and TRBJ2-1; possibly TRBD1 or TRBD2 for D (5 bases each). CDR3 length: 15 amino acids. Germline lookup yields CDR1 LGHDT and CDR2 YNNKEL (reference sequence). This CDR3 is CASSLGRGSYNEQIF. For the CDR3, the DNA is TGTGCCAGCAGCCTGGGACGCGGCTCCTACAATGAGCAGATCTTC.

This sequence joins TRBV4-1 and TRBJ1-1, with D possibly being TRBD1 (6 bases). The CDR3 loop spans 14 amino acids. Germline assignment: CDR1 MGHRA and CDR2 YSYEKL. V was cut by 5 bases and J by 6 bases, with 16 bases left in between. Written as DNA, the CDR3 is TGCGCCAGCAGCAAACAGGGAAGCGGCTCTGAAGCTTTCTTT. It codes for CASSKQGSGSEAFF.

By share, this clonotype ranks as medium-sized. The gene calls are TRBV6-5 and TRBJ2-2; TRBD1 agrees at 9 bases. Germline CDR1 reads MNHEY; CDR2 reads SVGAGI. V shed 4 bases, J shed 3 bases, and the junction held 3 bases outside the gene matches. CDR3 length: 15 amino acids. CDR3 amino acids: CASSSDRGDTGELFF. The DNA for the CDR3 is TGTGCCAGCAGTTCCGACAGGGGGGACACCGGGGAGCTGTTTTTT.

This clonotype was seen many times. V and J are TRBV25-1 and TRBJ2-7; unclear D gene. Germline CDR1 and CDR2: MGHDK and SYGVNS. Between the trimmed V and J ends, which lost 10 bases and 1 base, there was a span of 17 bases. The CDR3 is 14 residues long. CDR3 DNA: TGTGCCACGGACCCCGCAGGCAGTTCCTACGAGCAGTACTTC. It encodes CATDPAGSSYEQYF.

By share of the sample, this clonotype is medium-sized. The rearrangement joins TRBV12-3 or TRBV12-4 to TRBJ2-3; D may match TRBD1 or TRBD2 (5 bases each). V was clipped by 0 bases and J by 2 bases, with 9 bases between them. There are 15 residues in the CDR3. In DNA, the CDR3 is TGTGCCAGCAGTTTAGCGGGGGTTCTCACAGATACGCAGTATTTT. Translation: CASSLAGVLTDTQYF.

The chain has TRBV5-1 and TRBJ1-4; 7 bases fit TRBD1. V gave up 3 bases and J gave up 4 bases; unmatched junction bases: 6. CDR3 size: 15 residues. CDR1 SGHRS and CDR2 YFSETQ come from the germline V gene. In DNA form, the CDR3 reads TGCGCCAGCAGCTCTCAGGGACAGCTTAATGAAAAACTGTTTTTT. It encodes CASSSQGQLNEKLFF.

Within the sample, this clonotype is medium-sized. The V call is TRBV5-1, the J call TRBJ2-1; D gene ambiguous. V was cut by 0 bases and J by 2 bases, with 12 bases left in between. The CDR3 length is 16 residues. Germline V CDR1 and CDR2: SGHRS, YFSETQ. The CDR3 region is CASSLVTVVPYNEQFF. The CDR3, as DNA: TGCGCCAGCAGCTTGGTAACCGTGGTTCCCTACAATGAGCAGTTCTTC.

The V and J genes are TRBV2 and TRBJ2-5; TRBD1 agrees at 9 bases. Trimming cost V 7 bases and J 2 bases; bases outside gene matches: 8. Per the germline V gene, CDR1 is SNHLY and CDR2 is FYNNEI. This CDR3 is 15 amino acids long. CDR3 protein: CASNNPGQGQETQYF. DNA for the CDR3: TGTGCCAGCAACAACCCGGGACAGGGACAAGAGACCCAGTACTTC. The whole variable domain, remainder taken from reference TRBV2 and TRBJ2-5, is EPEVTQTPSHQVTQMGQEVILRCVPISNHLYFYWYRQILGQKVEFLVSFYNNEISEKSEIFDDQFSVERPDGSNFTLKIRSTKLEDSAMYFCASNNPGQGQETQYFGPGTRLLVL.

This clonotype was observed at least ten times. The CDR3 loop is CASSPPLGGNNEQFF. CDR3 nucleotides: TGTGCCAGCAGCCCTCCATTGGGAGGGAACAATGAGCAGTTCTTC. V is TRBV4-2 and J is TRBJ2-1, with 7 bases fitting TRBD2. V lost 4 bases and J lost 5; bases outside the gene matches: 8. The germline V gene encodes CDR1 LGHNA and CDR2 YNFKEQ. CDR3 size: 15 residues.

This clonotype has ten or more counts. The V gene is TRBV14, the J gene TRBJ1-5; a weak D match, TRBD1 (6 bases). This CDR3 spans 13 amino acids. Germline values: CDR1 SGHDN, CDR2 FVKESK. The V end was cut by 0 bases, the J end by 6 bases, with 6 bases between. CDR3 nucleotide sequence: TGTGCCAGCAGCCAAGACAGGGGTCAGCCCCAGCATTTT. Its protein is CASSQDRGQPQHF.

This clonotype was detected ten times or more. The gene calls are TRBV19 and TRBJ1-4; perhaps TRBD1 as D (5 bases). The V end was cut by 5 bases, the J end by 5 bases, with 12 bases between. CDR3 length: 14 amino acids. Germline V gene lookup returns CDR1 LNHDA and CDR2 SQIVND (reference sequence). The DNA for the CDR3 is TGTGCCAGTAGTGAACAGAAGGGGAATGAAAAACTGTTTTTT. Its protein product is CASSEQKGNEKLFF. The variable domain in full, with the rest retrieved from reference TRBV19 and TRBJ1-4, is DGGITQSPKYLFRKEGQNVTLSCEQNLNHDAMYWYRQDPGQGLRLIYYSQIVNDFQKGDIAEGYSVSREKKESFPLTVTSAQKNPTAFYLCASSEQKGNEKLFFGSGTQLSVL.

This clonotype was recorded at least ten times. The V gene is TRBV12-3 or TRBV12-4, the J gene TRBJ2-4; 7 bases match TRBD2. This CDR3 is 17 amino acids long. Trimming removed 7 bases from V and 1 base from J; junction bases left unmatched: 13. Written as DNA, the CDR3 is TGTGCCAGCACCCCCCCCGCGACTAGCACCGCCAAAAACATTCAGTACTTC. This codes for CASTPPATSTAKNIQYF.